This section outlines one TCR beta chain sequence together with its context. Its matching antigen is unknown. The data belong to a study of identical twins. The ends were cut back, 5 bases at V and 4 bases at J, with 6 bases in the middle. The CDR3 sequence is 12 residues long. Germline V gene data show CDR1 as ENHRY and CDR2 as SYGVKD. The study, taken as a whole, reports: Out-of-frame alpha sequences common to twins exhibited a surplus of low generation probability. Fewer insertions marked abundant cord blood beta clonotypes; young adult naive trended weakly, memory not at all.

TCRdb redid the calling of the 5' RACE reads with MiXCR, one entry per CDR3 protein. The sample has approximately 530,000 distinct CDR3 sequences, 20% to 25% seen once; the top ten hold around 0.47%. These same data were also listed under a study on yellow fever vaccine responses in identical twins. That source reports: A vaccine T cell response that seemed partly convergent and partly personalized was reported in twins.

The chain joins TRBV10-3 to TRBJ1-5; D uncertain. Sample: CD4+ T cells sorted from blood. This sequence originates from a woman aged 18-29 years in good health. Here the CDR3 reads CAISTSNQPQHF. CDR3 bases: TGTGCCATCAGTACGAGTAATCAGCCCCAGCATTTT.